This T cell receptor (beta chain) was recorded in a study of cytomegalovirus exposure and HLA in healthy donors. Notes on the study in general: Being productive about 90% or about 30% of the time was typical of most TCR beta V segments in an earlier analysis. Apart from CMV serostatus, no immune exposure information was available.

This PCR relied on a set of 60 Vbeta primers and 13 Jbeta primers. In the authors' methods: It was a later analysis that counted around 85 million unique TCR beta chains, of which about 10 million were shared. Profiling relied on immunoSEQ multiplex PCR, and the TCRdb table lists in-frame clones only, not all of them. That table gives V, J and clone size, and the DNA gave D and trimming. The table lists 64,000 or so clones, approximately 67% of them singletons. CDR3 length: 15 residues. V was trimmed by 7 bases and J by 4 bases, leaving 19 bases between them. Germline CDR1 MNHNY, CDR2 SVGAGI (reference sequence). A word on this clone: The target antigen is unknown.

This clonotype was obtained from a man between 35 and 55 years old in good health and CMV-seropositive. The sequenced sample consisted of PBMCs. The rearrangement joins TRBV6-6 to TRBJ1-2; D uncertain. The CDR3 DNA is TGTGCCAGCACCTCCGAGACGGCGAGGGTCTATGGCTACACCTTC. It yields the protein CASTSETARVYGYTF.